The entry that follows covers one T cell receptor (beta chain) sequence. This PCR relied on a set of 60 Vbeta primers and 13 Jbeta primers. Assay: immunoSEQ multiplex PCR; the TCRdb copy retains only in-frame clones and omits some. In the table there are about 120,000 clones, around 80% of which are singletons. Germline V gives CDR1 SEHNR, CDR2 FQNEAQ (reference sequence). The ends were cut back, 2 bases at V and 2 bases at J, with 16 bases in the middle. This CDR3 is built from 16 residues. These data originate in a study of cytomegalovirus exposure and HLA in healthy donors. The chain carries TRBV7-9 and TRBJ2-7; D may be TRBD1 (5 bases). The sequence came from a female donor in good health and CMV-seronegative. Material: PBMCs. For the CDR3, the DNA is TGTGCCAGCAGCTTACAGGGCAGCGTCGTTCCCTACGAGCAGTACTTC. Protein: CASSLQGSVVPYEQYF. The full variable domain, its missing parts supplied by reference TRBV7-9 and TRBJ2-7, is DTGVSQNPRHKITKRGQNVTFRCDPISEHNRLYWYRQTLGQGPEFLTYFQNEAQLEKSRLLSDRFSAERPKGSFSTLEIQRTEQGDSAMYLCASSLQGSVVPYEQYFGPGTRLTVT.